These 19 T cell receptor beta chains originate from one sample sequenced in a study of technical replicates of blood from several donors (dated by TCRdb to about 2017). Libraries were prepared through the immunoSEQ multiplex PCR assay. TCRdb took over this immuneACCESS table, retaining in-frame rearrangements with V and J assigned. Such tables are incomplete; in checked studies, under half of the missing clones stem from an unresolved V gene, and the remainder is unexplained. Counted in this sample were around 68,000 clones; around 97% of them appeared once. The ten largest clones represent under 0.3% of the sample. Input material: T cells isolated from PBMCs. Receptors were obtained from a human donor in good health.

This chain links TRBV6-5 with TRBJ2-1; TRBD2 might be the D (6 bases). The CDR3 totals 14 residues. V dropped 6 bases and J dropped 8 bases, with 17 bases sitting between them. Germline CDR1 and CDR2: MNHEY and SVGAGI. CDR3 region: CASRKGRRGYEQFF. The CDR3 DNA reads as TGTGCCAGCAGAAAAGGTAGGCGGGGCTATGAGCAGTTCTTC.

This clone has just a few counts. The chain has TRBV15 and TRBJ2-2; no reliable D call. Germline CDR1 is LNHNV and CDR2 is YYDKDF (reference sequence). The CDR3 length is 14 residues. V shed 0 bases and J shed 5 bases, with 7 bases lying between them. The CDR3 loop is CATSRDKETGELFF. CDR3 nucleotide sequence: TGTGCCACCAGCAGAGATAAGGAGACCGGGGAGCTGTTTTTT. Full variable domain (remainder filled in from reference TRBV15 and TRBJ2-2): DAMVIQNPRYQVTQFGKPVTLSCSQTLNHNVMYWYQQKSSQAPKLLFHYYDKDFNNEADTPDNFQSRRPNTSFCFLDIRSPGLGDTAMYLCATSRDKETGELFFGEGSRLTVL.

DNA of the CDR3: TGTGCCAGTAGTATCATCGGGGGGAGTCAGCCCCAGCATTTT. This sequence encodes CASSIIGGSQPQHF. This chain uses TRBV19 with TRBJ1-5, with D possibly TRBD1 on 5 matching bases. The CDR3 loop spans 14 amino acids. V was trimmed by 3 bases and J by 6 bases, leaving 12 bases between them. CDR1 is LNHDA, CDR2 SQIVND, per germline (reference sequence).

The rearrangement links TRBV7-9 to TRBJ2-5; TRBD1 might be the D (6 bases). The DNA end is a closer match to TRBJ2-7, so the J assignment may be wrong. Germline V gene lookup returns CDR1 SEHNR and CDR2 FQNEAQ (reference sequence). The CDR3 loop spans 14 amino acids. CDR3 sequence: CASSLALGGYEQYF. The CDR3 DNA reads TGTGCCAGCAGCTTAGCGCTAGGGGGCTACGAGCAGTACTTC.

The J gene is TRBJ1-2, the V gene TRBV18; D is unclear. Trimming left V 2 bases short and J 3 bases short, with 7 bases between. There are 13 residues in the CDR3. Germline CDR1 and CDR2: KGHSH and LQKENI. The CDR3 nucleotides read TGTGCCAGCTCACCAGCGGAGGACTATGGCTACACCTTC. It encodes CASSPAEDYGYTF. Full variable domain (outside the CDR3, taken from reference TRBV18 and TRBJ1-2): NAGVMQNPRHLVRRRGQEARLRCSPMKGHSHVYWYRQLPEEGLKFMVYLQKENIIDESGMPKERFSAEFPKEGPSILRIQQVVRGDSAAYFCASSPAEDYGYTFGSGTRLTVV.

The CDR3 spells CATSPSGFALYEQYF. DNA of the CDR3: TGTGCCACCAGCCCTTCTGGTTTCGCACTTTACGAGCAGTACTTC. The V and J genes are TRBV15 and TRBJ2-7, with D unclear. The CDR3 length is 15 residues. V lost 5 bases and J 4 bases, leaving 18 bases between the germline ends. The V gene's germline CDR1 is LNHNV and CDR2 YYDKDF (reference sequence).

The chain combines TRBV7-9 with TRBJ2-3; 10 bases match TRBD1. CDR1 is SEHNR, CDR2 FQNEAQ, per germline (reference sequence). V was clipped by 0 bases and J by 1 base; unmatched bases: 4. The CDR3 length is 17 residues. DNA for the CDR3: TGTGCCAGCAGCTTAGCGCGGGACAGGGGTGGCACAGATACGCAGTATTTT. The encoded protein is CASSLARDRGGTDTQYF.

The CDR3 nucleotides read TGTGCCAGTACCCACAGTGGGGCGGGGGAGCAGTACTTC. Translated: CASTHSGAGEQYF. The rearrangement uses TRBV19 and TRBJ2-7; tentative D call: TRBD2 (6 bases). The CDR3 spans 13 residues. CDR1 is LNHDA, CDR2 SQIVND, per germline (reference sequence). The ends were cut back, 7 bases at V and 7 bases at J, with 17 bases in the middle.

V and J are TRBV21-1 and TRBJ1-3; TRBD1 is the table's D call, not checked against the DNA. TRBV21-1 is assigned pseudogene status. The CDR3 sequence is 16 residues long. The CDR3 region has the DNA TGTGCCAGCAGTATCAGGGGGCGTTTGAATGGAAACACCATATATTTT. It yields the protein CASSIRGRLNGNTIYF.

The genes are TRBV11-3 and TRBJ2-5; 7 nucleotides match TRBD2. The CDR3 runs 13 residues. The trim removed 3 bases at V and 5 bases at J, leaving 3 bases unmatched. Germline V gene data show CDR1 as SGHNT and CDR2 as YENEEA. For the CDR3, the DNA is TGTGCCAGCAGCTTTATCGGGAGGGAGACCCAGTACTTC. It codes for CASSFIGRETQYF.

V and J are TRBV29-1 and TRBJ2-6, with TRBD2 matching over 7 bases. The germline V gene has CDR1 SQVTM and CDR2 ANQGSEA. Trimming cost V 6 bases and J 0 bases; bases outside gene matches: 8. CDR3 length equals 16 residues. CDR3 sequence (DNA): TGCAGCGTCCCGGGGGGTTCTGACTCTGGGGCCAACGTCCTGACTTTC. Protein: CSVPGGSDSGANVLTF.

The chain employs TRBV7-2 and TRBJ2-3; tentative D call: TRBD2 (6 bases). The germline gives CDR1 SGHTA, CDR2 FQGNSA. The germline V and J ends were trimmed by 4 bases and 2 bases, with 13 bases remaining between them. The CDR3 is 15 residues long. Here the CDR3 reads CASSSAGLSTDTQYF. The CDR3 region has the DNA TGTGCCAGCAGCTCTGCGGGACTTTCCACAGATACGCAGTATTTT.

The chain links TRBV4-1 to TRBJ2-4; 8 positions match TRBD1. With 0 bases clipped from V and 6 bases from J, the junction kept 19 bases outside the gene matches. CDR1 is MGHRA and CDR2 is YSYEKL in the germline V gene. The CDR3 contains 20 residues. The CDR3 DNA follows: TGCGCCAGCAGCCAAGACGCCAAGGTAGAGGTGTCCGGACAGGGAAACATTCAGTACTTC. This gives the protein CASSQDAKVEVSGQGNIQYF.

This chain connects TRBV28 to TRBJ1-1; D unresolved. The germline V and J ends were trimmed by 6 bases and 1 base, with 9 bases remaining between them. The CDR3 contains 13 residues. Per the germline V gene, CDR1 is MDHEN and CDR2 is SYDVKM. The chain's CDR3 is CASRITENTEAFF. CDR3 sequence (DNA): TGTGCCAGCAGAATAACAGAGAACACTGAAGCTTTCTTT.

The chain uses TRBV9 and TRBJ1-2; D is uncertain. CDR1 is SGDLS and CDR2 is YYNGEE in the germline V gene. This CDR3 has 16 amino acids. V lost 0 bases to trimming and J lost 0 bases, with 12 bases between them. CDR3 amino acids: CASSVEAPTPNYGYTF. In DNA, the CDR3 is TGTGCCAGCAGCGTAGAAGCCCCTACCCCTAACTATGGCTACACCTTC.

The V call is TRBV19, the J call TRBJ2-1; D is ambiguous. This CDR3 has 14 amino acids. Germline assignment: CDR1 LNHDA and CDR2 SQIVND (reference sequence). Trimming left V 6 bases short and J 1 base short, with 10 bases between. In DNA form, the CDR3 reads TGTGCCAGTAGGGAGAGACTGTCCTACAATGAGCAGTTCTTC. The encoded protein is CASRERLSYNEQFF.

This clone was seen just once. This chain connects TRBV2 to TRBJ2-3, with D possibly being TRBD2 (6 bases). Trimming took off 5 bases at V and 0 bases at J, with 15 bases between the two ends. The CDR3 totals 16 residues. Germline CDR1 SNHLY, CDR2 FYNNEI. The CDR3 DNA reads TGTGCCAGCAGTCCCATCGGGGGACTTAGCACAGATACGCAGTATTTT. It yields the protein CASSPIGGLSTDTQYF.

The chain combines TRBV5-4 with TRBJ2-7; TRBD1 might be the D (7 bases). Germline loops: CDR1 SGHNT, CDR2 YYREEE (reference sequence). V gave up 2 bases and J gave up 2 bases, with 14 bases separating them. The CDR3 covers 15 residues. CDR3 in amino acids: CASSLGPGGTYEQYF. Here the CDR3 DNA reads TGTGCCAGCAGCTTAGGTCCAGGGGGGACCTACGAGCAGTACTTC.

The gene calls are TRBV28 and TRBJ2-5, with TRBD2 identical over 13 bases. Germline V lookup: CDR1 MDHEN, CDR2 SYDVKM. J lost 5 bases, V lost 5 bases, and 5 bases had no gene match. The CDR3 sequence is 15 residues long. The CDR3 region has the DNA TGTGCCAGCAGTCGACAACTAGCGGGAGGGGAGACCCAGTACTTC. Amino acids: CASSRQLAGGETQYF.